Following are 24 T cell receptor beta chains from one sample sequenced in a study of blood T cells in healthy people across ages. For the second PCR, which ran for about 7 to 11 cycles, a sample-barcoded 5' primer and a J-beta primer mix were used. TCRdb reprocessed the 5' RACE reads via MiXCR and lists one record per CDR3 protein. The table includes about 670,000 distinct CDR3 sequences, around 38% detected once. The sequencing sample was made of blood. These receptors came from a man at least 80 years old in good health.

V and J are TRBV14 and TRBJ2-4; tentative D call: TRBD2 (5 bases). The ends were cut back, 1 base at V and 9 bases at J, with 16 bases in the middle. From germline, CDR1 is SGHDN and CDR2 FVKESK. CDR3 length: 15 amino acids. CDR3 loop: CASSQAGGQSPIQYF. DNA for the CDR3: TGTGCCAGCAGCCAAGCCGGAGGTCAGAGTCCCATTCAGTACTTC.

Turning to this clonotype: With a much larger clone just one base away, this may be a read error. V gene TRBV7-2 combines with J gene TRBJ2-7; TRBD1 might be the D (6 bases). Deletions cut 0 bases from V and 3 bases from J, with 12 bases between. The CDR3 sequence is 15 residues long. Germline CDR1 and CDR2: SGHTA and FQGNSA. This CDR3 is CASSLAIGQSYEQYF. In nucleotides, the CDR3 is TGTGCCAGCAGCTTAGCAATTGGACAGAGCTACGAGCAGTACTTC.

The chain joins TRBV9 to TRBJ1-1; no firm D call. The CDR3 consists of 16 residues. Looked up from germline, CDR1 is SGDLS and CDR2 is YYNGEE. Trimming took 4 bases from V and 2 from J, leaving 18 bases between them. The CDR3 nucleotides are TGTGCCAGCAGCAAGCGGACGGCCCCCTTAAACACTGAAGCTTTCTTT. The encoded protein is CASSKRTAPLNTEAFF.

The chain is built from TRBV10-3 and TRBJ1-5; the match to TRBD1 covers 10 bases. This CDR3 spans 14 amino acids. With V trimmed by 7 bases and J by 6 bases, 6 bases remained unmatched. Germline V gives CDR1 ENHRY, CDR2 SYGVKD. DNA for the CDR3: TGTGCCATCAAAGGACAGGGGGTCCTTCAGCCCCAGCATTTT. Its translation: CAIKGQGVLQPQHF.

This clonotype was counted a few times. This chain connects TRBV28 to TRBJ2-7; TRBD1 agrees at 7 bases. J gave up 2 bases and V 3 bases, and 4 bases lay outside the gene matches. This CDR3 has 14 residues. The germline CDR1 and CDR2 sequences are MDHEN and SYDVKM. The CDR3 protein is CASSFVDRTYEQYF. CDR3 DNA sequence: TGTGCCAGCAGTTTCGTGGACAGGACCTACGAGCAGTACTTC.

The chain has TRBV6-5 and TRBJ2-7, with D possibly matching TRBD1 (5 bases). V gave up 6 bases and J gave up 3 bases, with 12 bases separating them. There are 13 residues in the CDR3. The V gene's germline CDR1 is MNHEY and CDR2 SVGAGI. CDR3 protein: CASSPTVFYEQYF. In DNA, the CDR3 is TGTGCCAGCAGCCCGACAGTGTTCTACGAGCAGTACTTC.

CDR3 DNA sequence: TGTGCCAGCACCCTTACTGGGGCCAACGTCCTGACTTTC. Protein product: CASTLTGANVLTF. The chain links TRBV12-3 or TRBV12-4 to TRBJ2-6; D is uncertain. The CDR3 runs 13 residues. Trimming cost V 7 bases and J 2 bases, with 6 bases left between them.

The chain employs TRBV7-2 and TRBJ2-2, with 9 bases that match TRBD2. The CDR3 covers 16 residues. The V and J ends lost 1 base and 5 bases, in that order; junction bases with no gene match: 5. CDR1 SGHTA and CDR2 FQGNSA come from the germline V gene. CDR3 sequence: CASSLVAGAVTGELFF. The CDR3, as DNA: TGTGCCAGCAGCTTAGTAGCGGGGGCGGTAACCGGGGAGCTGTTTTTT.

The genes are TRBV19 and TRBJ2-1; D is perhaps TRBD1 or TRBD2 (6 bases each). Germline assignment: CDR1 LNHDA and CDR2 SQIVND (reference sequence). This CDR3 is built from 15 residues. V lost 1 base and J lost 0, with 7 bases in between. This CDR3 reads CASSIAGASYNEQFF. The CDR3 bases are TGTGCCAGTAGTATAGCGGGGGCCTCCTACAATGAGCAGTTCTTC.

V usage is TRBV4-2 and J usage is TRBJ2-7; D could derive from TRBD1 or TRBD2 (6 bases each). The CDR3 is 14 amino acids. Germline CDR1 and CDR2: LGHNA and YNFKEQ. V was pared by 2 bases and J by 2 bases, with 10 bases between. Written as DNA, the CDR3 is TGTGCCAGCAGCCAATCGGGGGCCACCTACGAGCAGTACTTC. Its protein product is CASSQSGATYEQYF.

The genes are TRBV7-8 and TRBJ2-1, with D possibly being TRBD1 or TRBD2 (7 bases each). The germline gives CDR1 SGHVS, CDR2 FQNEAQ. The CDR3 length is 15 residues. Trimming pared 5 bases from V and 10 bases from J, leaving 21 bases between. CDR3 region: CASSKRDRLSGEQFF. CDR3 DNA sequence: TGTGCCAGCAGCAAGCGGGACAGACTCTCTGGAGAGCAGTTCTTC.

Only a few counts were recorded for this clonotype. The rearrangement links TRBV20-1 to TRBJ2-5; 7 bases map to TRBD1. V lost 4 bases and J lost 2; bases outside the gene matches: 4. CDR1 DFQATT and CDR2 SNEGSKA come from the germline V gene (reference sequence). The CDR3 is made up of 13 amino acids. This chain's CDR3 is CSAKQGRQETQYF. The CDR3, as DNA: TGCAGTGCTAAACAGGGGCGGCAAGAGACCCAGTACTTC.

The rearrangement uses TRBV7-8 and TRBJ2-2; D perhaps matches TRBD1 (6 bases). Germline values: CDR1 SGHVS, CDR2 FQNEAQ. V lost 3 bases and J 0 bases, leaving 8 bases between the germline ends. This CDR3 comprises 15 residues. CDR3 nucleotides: TGTGCCAGCAGCTTGCAGGGGACGAACACCGGGGAGCTGTTTTTT. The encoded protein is CASSLQGTNTGELFF.

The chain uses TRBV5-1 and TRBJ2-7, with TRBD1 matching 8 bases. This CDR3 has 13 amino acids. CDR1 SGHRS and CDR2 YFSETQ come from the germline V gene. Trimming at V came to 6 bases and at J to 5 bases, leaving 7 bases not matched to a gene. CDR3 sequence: CASNGQGTHEQYF. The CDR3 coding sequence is TGCGCCAGCAACGGACAGGGAACCCACGAGCAGTACTTC.

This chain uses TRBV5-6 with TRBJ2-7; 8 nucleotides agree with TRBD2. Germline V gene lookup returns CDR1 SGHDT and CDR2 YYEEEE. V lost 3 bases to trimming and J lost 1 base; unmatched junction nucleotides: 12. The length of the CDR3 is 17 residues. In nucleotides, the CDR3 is TGTGCCAGCAGCTCAATCGAGTACGGGAGGGGTTCCTACGAGCAGTACTTC. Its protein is CASSSIEYGRGSYEQYF.

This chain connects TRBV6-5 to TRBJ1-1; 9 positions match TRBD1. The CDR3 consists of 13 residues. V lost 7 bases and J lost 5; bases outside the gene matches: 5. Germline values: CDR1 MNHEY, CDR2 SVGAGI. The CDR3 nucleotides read TGTGCCAGCACACAGGGGGCGAGGACTGAAGCTTTCTTT. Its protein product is CASTQGARTEAFF.

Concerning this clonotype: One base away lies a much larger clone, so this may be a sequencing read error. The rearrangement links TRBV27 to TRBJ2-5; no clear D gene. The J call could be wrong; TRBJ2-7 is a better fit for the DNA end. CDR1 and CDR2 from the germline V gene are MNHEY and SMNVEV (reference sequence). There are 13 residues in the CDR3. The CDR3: CASSFTPLDEQYF. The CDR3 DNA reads TGTGCCAGCAGTTTCACCCCTTTGGACGAGCAGTACTTC.

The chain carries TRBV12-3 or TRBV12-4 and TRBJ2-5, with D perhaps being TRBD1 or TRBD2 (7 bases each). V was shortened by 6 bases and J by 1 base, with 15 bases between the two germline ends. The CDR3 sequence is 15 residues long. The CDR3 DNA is TGTGCCAGCAGAGCGGGACAGCCCAGCCAAGAGACCCAGTACTTC. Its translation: CASRAGQPSQETQYF.

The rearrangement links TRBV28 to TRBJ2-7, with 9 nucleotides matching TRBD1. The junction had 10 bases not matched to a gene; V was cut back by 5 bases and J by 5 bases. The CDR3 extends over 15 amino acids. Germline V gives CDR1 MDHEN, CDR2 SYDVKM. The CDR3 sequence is CASSKTGTGLNEQYF. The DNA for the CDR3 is TGTGCCAGCAGTAAAACCGGGACAGGGCTGAACGAGCAGTACTTC. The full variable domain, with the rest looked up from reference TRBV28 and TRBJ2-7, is DVKVTQSSRYLVKRTGEKVFLECVQDMDHENMFWYRQDPGLGLRLIYFSYDVKMKEKGDIPEGYSVSREKKERFSLILESASTNQTSMYLCASSKTGTGLNEQYFGPGTRLTVT.

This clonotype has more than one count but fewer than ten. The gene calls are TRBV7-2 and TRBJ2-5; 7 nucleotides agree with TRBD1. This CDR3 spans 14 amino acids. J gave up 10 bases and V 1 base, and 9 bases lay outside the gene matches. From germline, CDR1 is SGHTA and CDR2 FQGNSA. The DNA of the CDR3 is TGTGCCAGCAGCTTAGTTGCAGGGGGAAAGTACCAGTACTTC. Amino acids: CASSLVAGGKYQYF. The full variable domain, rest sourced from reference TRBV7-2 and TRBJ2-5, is GAGVSQSPSNKVTEKGKDVELRCDPISGHTALYWYRQSLGQGLEFLIYFQGNSAPDKSGLPSDRFSAERTGGSVSTLTIQRTQQEDSAVYLCASSLVAGGKYQYFGPGTRLLVL.

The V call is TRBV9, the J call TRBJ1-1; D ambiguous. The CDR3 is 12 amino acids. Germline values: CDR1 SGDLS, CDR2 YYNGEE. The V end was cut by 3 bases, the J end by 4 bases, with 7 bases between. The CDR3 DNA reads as TGTGCCAGCAGCGGTGGGTCCACTGAAGCTTTCTTT. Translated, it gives CASSGGSTEAFF. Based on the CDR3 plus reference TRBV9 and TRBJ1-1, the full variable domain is DSGVTQTPKHLITATGQRVTLRCSPRSGDLSVYWYQQSLDQGLQFLIQYYNGEERAKGNILERFSAQQFPDLHSELNLSSLELGDSALYFCASSGGSTEAFFGQGTRLTVV.

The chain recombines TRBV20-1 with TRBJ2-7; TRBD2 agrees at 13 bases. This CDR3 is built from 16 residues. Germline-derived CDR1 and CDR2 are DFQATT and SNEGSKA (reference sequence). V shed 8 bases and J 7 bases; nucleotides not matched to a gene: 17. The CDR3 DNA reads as TGCAGTCCTGGCGGACTAGCGGGGGAGAACTACAATGAGCAGTACTTC. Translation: CSPGGLAGENYNEQYF.

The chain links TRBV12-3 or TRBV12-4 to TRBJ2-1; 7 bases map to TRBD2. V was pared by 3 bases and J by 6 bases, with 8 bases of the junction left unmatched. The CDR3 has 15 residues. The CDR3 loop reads CASSFMSGGANEQFF. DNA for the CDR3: TGTGCCAGCAGTTTTATGTCGGGAGGTGCCAATGAGCAGTTCTTC.

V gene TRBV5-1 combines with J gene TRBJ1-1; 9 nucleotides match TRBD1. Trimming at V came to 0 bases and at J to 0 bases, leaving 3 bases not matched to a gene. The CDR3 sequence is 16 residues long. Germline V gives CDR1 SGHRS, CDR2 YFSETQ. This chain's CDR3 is CASSLGTGVVNTEAFF. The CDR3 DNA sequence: TGCGCCAGCAGCTTGGGGACAGGGGTGGTGAACACTGAAGCTTTCTTT.